This entry lists 15 T cell receptor beta chains sequenced from one sample in a study of T-cell memory formation after mild COVID-19. TCRdb used MiXCR to reprocess the 5' RACE reads, holding one entry per CDR3 protein. This table has about 350,000 distinct CDR3 sequences, approximately 15% appearing once. The sample taken for sequencing was PBMCs or a T cell subset sorted from them (not recorded which). The source is a man between 18 and 35 years old who had mild COVID-19 (a few samples of this study predate the infection). Cell type and time point are not known.

This clonotype was recorded a few times. This chain joins TRBV4-3 and TRBJ2-1; D ambiguous. In germline, CDR1 is LGHNA, CDR2 YSLEER. The CDR3 runs 13 residues. V lost 2 bases to trimming and J lost 9 bases, with 11 bases between them. For the CDR3, the DNA is TGCGCCAGCAGCCAATGGTCGGCTGGTGAGCAGTTCTTC. Amino acids: CASSQWSAGEQFF.

The chain employs TRBV11-2 and TRBJ2-3; D may be TRBD2 (5 bases). Per germline, CDR1 SGHAT and CDR2 FQNNGV. The V end was cut by 2 bases, the J end by 5 bases, with 14 bases between. The length of the CDR3 is 15 residues. CDR3 region: CASSLSSGMKDTQYF. For the CDR3, the DNA is TGTGCCAGCAGCTTATCCTCCGGGATGAAAGATACGCAGTATTTT.

This clonotype has just a few counts. The rearrangement uses TRBV3-1 and TRBJ1-2; D might be TRBD1 (5 bases). The CDR3 runs to 18 residues. Germline V gene lookup returns CDR1 LGHDT and CDR2 YNNKEL (reference sequence). Trimming pared 0 bases from V and 2 bases from J, leaving 19 bases between. The CDR3 DNA is TGTGCCAGCAGCCAAGATTGGGTCAGAGCGTGGGGGAACTATGGCTACACCTTC. Translation gives CASSQDWVRAWGNYGYTF.

The J gene is TRBJ2-7, the V gene TRBV6-2 or TRBV6-3; D remains unclear. The germline gives CDR1 MNHEY, CDR2 SVGEGT. With 0 bases removed from V and 6 bases from J, the gap between germline ends came to 6 bases. This CDR3 contains 12 residues. CDR3 nucleotide sequence: TGTGCCAGCAGTTACTCAATCCGCGAGCAGTACTTC. Translating it yields CASSYSIREQYF.

The genes are TRBV10-3 and TRBJ1-6; TRBD1 agrees at 8 bases. CDR1 and CDR2 from the germline V gene are ENHRY and SYGVKD. The CDR3 is 14 amino acids. J gave up 5 bases and V 10 bases, and 7 bases lay outside the gene matches. DNA of the CDR3: TGTGCCACCCGGACAGGGTCTCATAATTCACCCCTCCACTTT. It is translated as CATRTGSHNSPLHF.

This clonotype has only a few counts. This sequence joins TRBV10-3 and TRBJ1-1; unclear D gene. The germline gives CDR1 ENHRY, CDR2 SYGVKD. This CDR3 has 15 residues. V was clipped by 3 bases and J by 1 base, with 12 bases between them. Here the CDR3 reads CAISEYVVGNTEAFF. As DNA, the CDR3 is TGTGCCATCAGTGAATATGTTGTGGGGAACACTGAAGCTTTCTTT.

This clonotype was found a few times. This rearrangement joins TRBV3-1 to TRBJ1-2; D is unresolved. The V end was cut by 3 bases, the J end by 8 bases, with 10 bases between. Germline V gene data show CDR1 as LGHDT and CDR2 as YNNKEL (reference sequence). The CDR3 sequence is 12 residues long. The CDR3 is CASSQGESGYTF. For the CDR3, the DNA is TGTGCCAGCAGCCAGGGTGAGAGCGGCTACACCTTC.

A few counts support this clonotype. The rearrangement uses TRBV7-9 and TRBJ2-5, with D tentatively TRBD1 (5 bases). Trimming cost V 10 bases and J 4 bases, with 25 bases left between them. The CDR3 consists of 16 residues. Germline V CDR1 and CDR2: SEHNR, FQNEAQ (reference sequence). CDR3 in DNA: TGTGCCACCACTACCCCTCGGCAGGGCGGCGGAGAGACCCAGTACTTC. This sequence encodes CATTTPRQGGGETQYF.

The table lists this clonotype with a few counts. V gene TRBV6-6 combines with J gene TRBJ1-5; a weak D match, TRBD1 (5 bases). The germline V gene encodes CDR1 MNHNY and CDR2 SVGAGI (reference sequence). Trimming cost V 5 bases and J 2 bases, with 10 bases left between them. CDR3 length: 14 amino acids. The CDR3 here is CASSGGRGNQPQHF. The CDR3 nucleotides read TGTGCCAGCAGTGGGGGACGCGGCAATCAGCCCCAGCATTTT.

There are a few counts of this clonotype. The rearrangement uses TRBV10-3 and TRBJ2-6, with D unresolved. Trimming took off 10 bases at V and 0 bases at J, with 4 bases between the two ends. Germline V gene data show CDR1 as ENHRY and CDR2 as SYGVKD. The CDR3 contains 12 residues. CDR3 protein: CATDSGANVLTF. CDR3 DNA: TGTGCCACCGACTCTGGGGCCAACGTCCTGACTTTC.

This clonotype has only a few counts. The J gene is TRBJ1-1, the V gene TRBV4-1; 10 nucleotides match TRBD1. The V segment lost 0 bases and the J segment 3 bases; nucleotides outside the gene matches: 10. Germline-derived CDR1 and CDR2 are MGHRA and YSYEKL. This CDR3 has 18 residues. The DNA of the CDR3 is TGCGCCAGCAGCCAAGATGCGACAGGGGGCGATTTGTACACTGAAGCTTTCTTT. Residues: CASSQDATGGDLYTEAFF.

The chain uses TRBV7-8 and TRBJ1-5; D possibly corresponds to TRBD1 (6 bases). The CDR3 spans 15 residues. In germline, CDR1 is SGHVS, CDR2 FQNEAQ. V lost 4 bases and J lost 6, with 16 bases in between. The CDR3: CASSSTQGVGQPQHF. DNA of the CDR3: TGTGCCAGCAGCTCAACACAGGGAGTTGGTCAGCCCCAGCATTTT.

In its sample, this clonotype was seen a few times. The rearrangement joins TRBV28 to TRBJ2-3, with no clear D. The CDR3 is made up of 14 amino acids. Trimming removed 5 bases from V and 4 bases from J, with 13 bases in between. CDR1 and CDR2 (germline): MDHEN, SYDVKM. The chain's CDR3 is CASSLDRLADTQYF. The CDR3, as DNA: TGTGCCAGCAGTCTGGACCGGTTGGCAGATACGCAGTATTTT.

The J gene is TRBJ1-1, the V gene TRBV9; D not resolved. Germline V gene data show CDR1 as SGDLS and CDR2 as YYNGEE. V shed 4 bases and J shed 3 bases, with 10 bases lying between them. This CDR3 contains 13 residues. As DNA, the CDR3 is TGTGCCAGCAGCCCCGACCTGTACACTGAAGCTTTCTTT. This codes for CASSPDLYTEAFF.

This clonotype was detected a few times. The chain joins TRBV5-1 to TRBJ1-6; no clear D. Germline-derived CDR1 and CDR2 are SGHRS and YFSETQ. The CDR3 extends over 17 amino acids. V was shortened by 4 bases and J by 3 bases, with 17 bases between the two germline ends. The CDR3 sequence is CASSTNPGSHYNSPLHF. DNA for the CDR3: TGCGCCAGCAGCACCAACCCAGGAAGCCACTATAATTCACCCCTCCACTTT.